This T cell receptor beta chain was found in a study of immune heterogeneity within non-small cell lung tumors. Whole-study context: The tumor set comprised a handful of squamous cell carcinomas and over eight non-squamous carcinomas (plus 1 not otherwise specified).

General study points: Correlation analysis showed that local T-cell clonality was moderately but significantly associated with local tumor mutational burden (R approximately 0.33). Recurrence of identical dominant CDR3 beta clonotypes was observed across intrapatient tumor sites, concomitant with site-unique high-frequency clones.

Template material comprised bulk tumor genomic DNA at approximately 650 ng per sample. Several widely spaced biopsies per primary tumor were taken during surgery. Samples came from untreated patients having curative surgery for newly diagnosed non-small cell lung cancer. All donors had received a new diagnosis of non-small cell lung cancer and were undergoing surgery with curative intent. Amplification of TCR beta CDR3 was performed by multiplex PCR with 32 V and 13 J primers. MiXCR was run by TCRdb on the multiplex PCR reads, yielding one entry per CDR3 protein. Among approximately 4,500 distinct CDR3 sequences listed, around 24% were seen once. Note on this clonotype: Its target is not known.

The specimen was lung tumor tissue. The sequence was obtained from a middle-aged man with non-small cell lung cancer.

The CDR3 loop reads CSARHSSVAQYF. The DNA of the CDR3 is TGCAGTGCTAGACATTCATCGGTTGCGCAGTATTTT. The V and J genes are TRBV20-1 and TRBJ2-3; D is unresolved. V lost 2 bases and J 10 bases, leaving 13 bases between the germline ends. The CDR3 has 12 amino acids. Germline lookup yields CDR1 DFQATT and CDR2 SNEGSKA (reference sequence).